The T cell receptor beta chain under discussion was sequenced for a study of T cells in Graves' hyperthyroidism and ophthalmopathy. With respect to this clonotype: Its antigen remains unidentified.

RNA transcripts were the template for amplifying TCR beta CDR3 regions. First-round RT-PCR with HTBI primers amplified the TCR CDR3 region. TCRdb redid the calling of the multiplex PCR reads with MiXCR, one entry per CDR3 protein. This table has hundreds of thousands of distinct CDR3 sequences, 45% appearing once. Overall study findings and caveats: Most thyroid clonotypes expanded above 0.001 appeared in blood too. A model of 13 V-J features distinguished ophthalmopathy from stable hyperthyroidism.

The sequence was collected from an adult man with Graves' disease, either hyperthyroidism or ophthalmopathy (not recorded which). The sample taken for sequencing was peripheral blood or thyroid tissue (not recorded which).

The CDR3 here is CASSEPSGRGYEQYF. The CDR3 DNA is TGTGCCAGCAGTGAACCGAGCGGGAGGGGGTACGAGCAGTACTTC. The V and J genes are TRBV6-1 and TRBJ2-5; 10 bases agree with TRBD2. Near its end, the DNA agrees better with TRBJ2-7, so the J call may be wrong. The CDR3 contains 15 residues. Germline V CDR1 and CDR2: MNHNS, SASEGT.